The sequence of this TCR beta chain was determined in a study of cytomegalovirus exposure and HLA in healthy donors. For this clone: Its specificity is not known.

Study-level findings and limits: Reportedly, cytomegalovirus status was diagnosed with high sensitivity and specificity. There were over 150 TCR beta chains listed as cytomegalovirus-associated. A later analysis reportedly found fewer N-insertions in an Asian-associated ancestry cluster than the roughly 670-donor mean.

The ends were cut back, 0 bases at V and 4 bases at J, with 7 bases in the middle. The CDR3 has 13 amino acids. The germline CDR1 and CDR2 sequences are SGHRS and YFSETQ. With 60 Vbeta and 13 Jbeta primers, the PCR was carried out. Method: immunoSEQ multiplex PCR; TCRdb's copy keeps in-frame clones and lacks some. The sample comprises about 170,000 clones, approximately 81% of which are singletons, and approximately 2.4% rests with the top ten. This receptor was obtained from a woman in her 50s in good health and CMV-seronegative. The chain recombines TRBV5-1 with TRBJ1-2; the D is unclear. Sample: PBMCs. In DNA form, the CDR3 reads TGCGCCAGCAGCTTGGTTCAGTCCTATGGCTACACCTTC. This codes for CASSLVQSYGYTF.